This paragraph covers one T cell receptor beta chain sequence. The sample belongs to a study of cytomegalovirus exposure and HLA in healthy donors. The CDR3 is made up of 13 amino acids. Trimming removed 5 bases at V and 6 bases at J, with 14 bases between. Per germline, CDR1 LNHNV and CDR2 YYDKDF (reference sequence). The PCR made use of 60 Vbeta and 13 Jbeta primers. The assay was immunoSEQ multiplex PCR, and TCRdb's table has in-frame clones only and misses some. In the table there are 100,000 to 150,000 clones, about 80% of which are singletons. Sequencing input: PBMCs. The TCR comes from a woman between 35 and 50 years old in good health and CMV-seropositive. The gene calls are TRBV15 and TRBJ2-7, with D unresolved. CDR3 amino acids: CATSLIPSSEQYF. For the CDR3, the DNA is TGTGCCACCAGCCTGATCCCTTCGAGCGAGCAGTACTTC.